This TCR beta chain was sequenced during a study of OX40 agonist ivuxolimab in advanced cancers. Overall study: Earlier anti-PD-1, anti-PD-L1 or anti-CTLA-4 therapy was permitted; under 50% had received some. Findings and limits, study-wide: Clonal expansion by week 6 occurred in CD4+ and CD8+ blood T cells (at 0.1 to 3.0 mg/kg). CD8+ T cells averaged more expanded clones than CD4+.

The germline gives CDR1 KGHSY, CDR2 FQNENV. CDR3 length: 16 amino acids. V was pared by 5 bases and J by 1 base, with 8 bases of the junction left unmatched. This clone was detected once. Its cognate antigen is unknown. The assay was immunoSEQ multiplex PCR, and TCRdb's table has in-frame clones only and misses some. The table lists 17,000 or so clones, roughly 88% of them singletons. This receptor was obtained from an adult with an advanced solid tumor such as melanoma, head and neck, liver or kidney cancer. The source was CD4+ or CD8+ T cells sorted from blood, collected in a trial of the OX40 agonist ivuxolimab. The chain uses TRBV16 and TRBJ2-5; 9 bases line up with TRBD1. The CDR3 DNA follows: TGTGCCAGCAGCAGGGAGGGGACAGGGCTCCAAGAGACCCAGTACTTC. Its protein is CASSREGTGLQETQYF.